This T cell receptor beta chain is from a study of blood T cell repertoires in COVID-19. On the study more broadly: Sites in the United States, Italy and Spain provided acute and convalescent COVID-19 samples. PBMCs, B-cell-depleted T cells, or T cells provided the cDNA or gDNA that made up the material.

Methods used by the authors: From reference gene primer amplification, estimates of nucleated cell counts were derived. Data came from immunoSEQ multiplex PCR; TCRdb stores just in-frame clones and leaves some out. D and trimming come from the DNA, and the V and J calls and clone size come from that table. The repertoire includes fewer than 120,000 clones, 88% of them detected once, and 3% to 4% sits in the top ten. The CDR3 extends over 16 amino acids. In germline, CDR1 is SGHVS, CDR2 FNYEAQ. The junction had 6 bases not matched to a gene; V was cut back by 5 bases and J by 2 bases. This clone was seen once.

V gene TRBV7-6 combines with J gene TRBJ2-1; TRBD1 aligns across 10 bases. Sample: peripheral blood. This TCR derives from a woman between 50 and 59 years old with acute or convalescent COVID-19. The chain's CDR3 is CASSTGGTGAYNEQFF. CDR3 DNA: TGTGCCAGCAGCACAGGGGGGACAGGGGCCTACAATGAGCAGTTCTTC.